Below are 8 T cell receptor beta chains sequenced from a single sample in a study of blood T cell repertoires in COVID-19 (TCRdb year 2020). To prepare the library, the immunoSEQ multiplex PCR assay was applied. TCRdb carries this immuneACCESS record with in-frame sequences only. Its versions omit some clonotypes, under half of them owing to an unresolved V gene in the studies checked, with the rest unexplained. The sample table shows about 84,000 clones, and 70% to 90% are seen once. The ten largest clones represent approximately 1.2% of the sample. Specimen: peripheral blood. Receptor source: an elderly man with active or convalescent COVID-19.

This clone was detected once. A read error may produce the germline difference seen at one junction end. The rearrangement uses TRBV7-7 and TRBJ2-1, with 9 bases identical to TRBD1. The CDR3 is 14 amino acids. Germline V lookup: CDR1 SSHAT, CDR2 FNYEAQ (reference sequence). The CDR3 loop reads CASSLGLGTGEQFF. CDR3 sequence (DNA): TGTGCTAGCAGCTTAGGACTAGGGACAGGGGAGCAGTTCTTC.

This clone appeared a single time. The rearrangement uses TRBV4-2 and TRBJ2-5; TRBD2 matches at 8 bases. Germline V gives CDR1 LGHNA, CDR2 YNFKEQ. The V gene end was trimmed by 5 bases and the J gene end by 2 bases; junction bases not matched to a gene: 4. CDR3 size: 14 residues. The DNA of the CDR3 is TGTGCCAGCAGCGCCACTAGCGGACAAGAGACCCAGTACTTC. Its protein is CASSATSGQETQYF.

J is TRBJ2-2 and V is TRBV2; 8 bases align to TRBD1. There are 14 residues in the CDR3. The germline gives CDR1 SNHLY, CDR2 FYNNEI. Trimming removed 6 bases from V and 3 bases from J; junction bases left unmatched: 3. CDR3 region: CASRWTGHTGELFF. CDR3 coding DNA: TGTGCCAGCAGGTGGACAGGGCACACCGGGGAGCTGTTTTTT.

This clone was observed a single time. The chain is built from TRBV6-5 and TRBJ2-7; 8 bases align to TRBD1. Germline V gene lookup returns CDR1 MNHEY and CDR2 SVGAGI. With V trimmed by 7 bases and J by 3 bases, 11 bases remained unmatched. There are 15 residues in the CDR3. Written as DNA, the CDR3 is TGTGCCAGCAAAGAGACAGGGGCAGTCCACTACGAGCAGTACTTC. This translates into CASKETGAVHYEQYF.

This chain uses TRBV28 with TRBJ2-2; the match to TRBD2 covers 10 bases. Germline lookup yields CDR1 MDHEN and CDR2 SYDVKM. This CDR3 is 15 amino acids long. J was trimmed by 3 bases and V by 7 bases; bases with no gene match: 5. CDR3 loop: CASKGTSAYTGELFF. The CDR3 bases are TGTGCCAGCAAGGGGACTAGCGCGTACACCGGGGAGCTGTTTTTT.

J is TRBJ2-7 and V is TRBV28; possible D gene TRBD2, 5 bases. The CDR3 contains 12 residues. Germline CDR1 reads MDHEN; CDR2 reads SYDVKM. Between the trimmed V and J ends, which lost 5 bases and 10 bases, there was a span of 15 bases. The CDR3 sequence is CASSQPRRPQYF. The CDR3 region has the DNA TGTGCCAGCAGTCAACCAAGGAGGCCTCAGTACTTC.

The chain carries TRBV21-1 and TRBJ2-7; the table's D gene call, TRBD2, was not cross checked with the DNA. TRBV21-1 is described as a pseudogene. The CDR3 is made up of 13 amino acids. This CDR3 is CASSKGQRYEQYF. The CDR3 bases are TGTGCCAGCAGCAAAGGGCAGCGCTACGAGCAGTACTTC.

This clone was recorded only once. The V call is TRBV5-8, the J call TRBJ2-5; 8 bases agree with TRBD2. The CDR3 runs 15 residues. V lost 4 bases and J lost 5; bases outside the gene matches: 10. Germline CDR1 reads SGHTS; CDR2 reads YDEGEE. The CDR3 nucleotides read TGTGCCAGCAGCCCGTGGGATAGCGGGAAGGAGACCCAGTACTTC. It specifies CASSPWDSGKETQYF.